This T cell receptor beta chain was captured by sequencing in a study of identical twins. V was trimmed by 1 base and J by 6 bases, leaving 19 bases between them. Germline lookup yields CDR1 SGHTS and CDR2 YDEGEE. CDR3 length: 17 amino acids. One entry per CDR3 protein results from TCRdb running MiXCR on the 5' RACE reads. This sample has 690,000 or so distinct CDR3 sequences, with around 6.1% found just once. The sequence derives from a man younger than 35 in good health. Sequenced material: naive T cells sorted from blood. V usage is TRBV5-8 and J usage is TRBJ1-4; the D is unclear. The CDR3 DNA follows: TGTGCCAGCAGCTTGAAAGGTCGGTCACAACTTCATGAAAAACTGTTTTTT. It codes for CASSLKGRSQLHEKLFF.